These 29 T cell receptor beta chains were all obtained from the same sample, sequenced in a study of T cells after yellow fever vaccination. TCRdb reprocessed the 5' RACE reads with MiXCR, giving one entry per CDR3 protein. The profile shows about 300,000 distinct CDR3 sequences, 8.7% of them singletons. The sample consisted of CD4+ T cells sorted from PBMCs, taken 5 days after the yellow fever booster vaccination. These receptors all come from a man younger than 35 who received the YFV17D yellow fever vaccine.

The table lists this clonotype with many counts. J is TRBJ2-3 and V is TRBV29-1, with 7 bases that match TRBD2. J lost 3 bases, V lost 6 bases, and 9 bases had no gene match. CDR1 and CDR2 (germline): SQVTM, ANQGSEA. The CDR3 has 14 amino acids. The DNA for the CDR3 is TGCAGCGTCCGGCCGGGGGGAGTAACAGATACGCAGTATTTT. This encodes CSVRPGGVTDTQYF.

The V gene is TRBV19, the J gene TRBJ2-2; tentative D call: TRBD1 (6 bases). Trimming removed 5 bases at V and 6 bases at J, with 16 bases between. Germline lookup yields CDR1 LNHDA and CDR2 SQIVND (reference sequence). The CDR3 consists of 15 residues. CDR3 residues: CASSPGQQRSGELFF. The CDR3 DNA sequence: TGTGCCAGTAGTCCTGGACAGCAGCGGTCCGGGGAGCTGTTTTTT.

The chain is built from TRBV7-2 and TRBJ1-1; D not resolved. CDR3 length equals 13 residues. Germline V gives CDR1 SGHTA, CDR2 FQGNSA. V dropped 5 bases and J dropped 5 bases, with 12 bases sitting between them. The CDR3 sequence: CASSRQARTEAFF. CDR3 DNA: TGTGCCAGCAGCCGACAAGCGAGGACTGAAGCTTTCTTT.

V gene TRBV6-2 or TRBV6-3 combines with J gene TRBJ1-2, with no clear D. The length of the CDR3 is 13 residues. Trimming pared 8 bases from V and 8 bases from J, leaving 18 bases between. Germline V gene data show CDR1 as MNHEY and CDR2 as SVGEGT. CDR3 amino acids: CASSYDGEIGYTF. In DNA, the CDR3 is TGTGCCAGCTCCTACGACGGTGAGATCGGCTACACCTTC.

This chain uses TRBV5-1 with TRBJ2-2; TRBD1 matches 9 bases. Unmatched junction bases numbered 5, after V lost 7 bases and J lost 4 bases. Germline V gene sequence: CDR1 SGHRS, CDR2 YFSETQ. The CDR3 is 14 residues long. Written as DNA, the CDR3 is TGCGCCAGCGGAGGACAGGGGTCCACCGGGGAGCTGTTTTTT. Translated, it gives CASGGQGSTGELFF.

This clonotype was seen many times. The chain couples TRBV27 to TRBJ2-3; D uncertain. The CDR3 covers 13 residues. Between the trimmed V and J ends, which lost 5 bases and 6 bases, there was a span of 12 bases. Germline CDR1 reads MNHEY; CDR2 reads SMNVEV (reference sequence). The CDR3 region is CASSPANSDTQYF. The CDR3 DNA is TGTGCCAGCAGTCCCGCTAACTCCGATACGCAGTATTTT.

This clonotype was found a few times. This chain uses TRBV9 with TRBJ2-1; 7 nucleotides match TRBD1. V was pared by 4 bases and J by 7 bases, with 8 bases of the junction left unmatched. Germline-derived CDR1 and CDR2 are SGDLS and YYNGEE. CDR3 length: 14 residues. CDR3: CASSSRQGTNEQFF. The CDR3 DNA sequence: TGTGCCAGCAGCTCCCGACAGGGTACGAATGAGCAGTTCTTC.

This clonotype appeared many times. CDR3 amino acids: CASSPPRGWMPQHF. In DNA form, the CDR3 reads TGTGCCAGCAGCCCACCCCGGGGTTGGATGCCCCAGCATTTT. The chain is built from TRBV28 and TRBJ1-5; D uncertain. Deletions cut 6 bases from V and 9 bases from J, with 18 bases between. Looked up from germline, CDR1 is MDHEN and CDR2 is SYDVKM. The CDR3 covers 14 residues.

This clonotype was seen more than once but under ten times. The chain carries TRBV7-3 and TRBJ2-1, with 11 positions matching TRBD2. The CDR3 has 18 amino acids. Germline V gene sequence: CDR1 SGHTA, CDR2 FQGTGA. Trimming took 1 base from V and 2 from J; bases not matched to a gene: 7. The CDR3 DNA reads TGTGCCAGCAGCTTAATGAGACTAGCGGGGAACGCCTACAATGAGCAGTTCTTC. This sequence encodes CASSLMRLAGNAYNEQFF.

This clonotype was seen a handful of times. V usage is TRBV10-3 and J usage is TRBJ2-2, with 10 bases matching TRBD2. Germline V gives CDR1 ENHRY, CDR2 SYGVKD. V was clipped by 5 bases and J by 0 bases; unmatched bases: 9. The CDR3 is made up of 18 amino acids. CDR3 amino acids: CAISTLAGGSANTGELFF. Here the CDR3 DNA reads TGTGCCATCAGTACCTTAGCGGGGGGCTCCGCGAACACCGGGGAGCTGTTTTTT.

The chain is built from TRBV19 and TRBJ1-1; 9 bases align to TRBD1. J was trimmed by 3 bases and V by 3 bases; bases with no gene match: 2. The CDR3 has 14 amino acids. Germline assignment: CDR1 LNHDA and CDR2 SQIVND (reference sequence). CDR3 sequence: CASSMGQGDTEAFF. The CDR3 region has the DNA TGTGCCAGTAGTATGGGACAGGGTGACACTGAAGCTTTCTTT. The full variable domain, in which reference TRBV19 and TRBJ1-1 provide the parts outside the CDR3, is DGGITQSPKYLFRKEGQNVTLSCEQNLNHDAMYWYRQDPGQGLRLIYYSQIVNDFQKGDIAEGYSVSREKKESFPLTVTSAQKNPTAFYLCASSMGQGDTEAFFGQGTRLTVV.

This clonotype was counted many times. The J gene is TRBJ2-1, the V gene TRBV4-3, with 9 bases lining up with TRBD1. The CDR3 is 13 residues long. Germline V gene lookup returns CDR1 LGHNA and CDR2 YSLEER. Trimming took 3 bases from V and 9 from J; bases not matched to a gene: 3. The CDR3 bases are TGCGCCAGCAGCCAGGACAGGGGAGCTGAGCAGTTCTTC. Translated: CASSQDRGAEQFF.

The J gene is TRBJ1-2, the V gene TRBV4-2, with D tentatively TRBD1 (6 bases). CDR1 and CDR2 (germline): LGHNA, YNFKEQ. The CDR3 consists of 14 residues. V lost 4 bases and J lost 4, with 13 bases in between. The CDR3 DNA reads as TGTGCCAGCAGCCCTGACAGGACCTCCTATGGCTACACCTTC. It encodes CASSPDRTSYGYTF.

V usage is TRBV6-5 and J usage is TRBJ2-1; D is possibly TRBD1 (6 bases). The germline V gene has CDR1 MNHEY and CDR2 SVGAGI. This CDR3 has 14 amino acids. Trimming took off 6 bases at V and 4 bases at J, with 13 bases between the two ends. CDR3: CASRGHRDYNEQFF. The CDR3 bases are TGTGCCAGCAGAGGGCACAGGGATTACAATGAGCAGTTCTTC.

The chain couples TRBV18 to TRBJ2-1; 8 bases fit TRBD1. Trimming at V came to 2 bases and at J to 15 bases, leaving 9 bases not matched to a gene. The CDR3 totals 13 residues. The germline gives CDR1 KGHSH, CDR2 LQKENI. CDR3 protein: CASSPGTGQQGFF. The CDR3 bases are TGTGCCAGCTCACCAGGGACAGGCCAGCAAGGGTTCTTC.

The chain employs TRBV12-3 or TRBV12-4 and TRBJ1-4; D perhaps matches TRBD1 (5 bases). The V gene lost 6 bases and the J gene lost 8 bases, with 16 bases spanning the gap. This CDR3 comprises 14 residues. The CDR3 coding sequence is TGTGCCAGCAGGGCTGGGGCAGGTCGGGAAAAACTGTTTTTT. Translating gives CASRAGAGREKLFF.

This clonotype was picked up many times. V and J are TRBV19 and TRBJ2-3; TRBD2 might be the D (5 bases). V lost 5 bases and J 1 base, leaving 16 bases between the germline ends. The CDR3 sequence is 16 residues long. CDR1 LNHDA and CDR2 SQIVND come from the germline V gene (reference sequence). In DNA form, the CDR3 reads TGTGCCAGTAGTTGGGGTCGTCTAGCTGGCACAGATACGCAGTATTTT. It translates to CASSWGRLAGTDTQYF.

This clonotype came up many times. This chain uses TRBV6-2 or TRBV6-3 with TRBJ1-6, with TRBD1 as a possible D gene (5 bases). The CDR3 extends over 14 amino acids. Trimming pared 10 bases from V and 11 bases from J, leaving 21 bases between. CDR1 and CDR2 from the germline V gene are MNHEY and SVGEGT. DNA for the CDR3: TGTGCCACCCGGGACCCCTACGTCGTAACACCCCTCCACTTT. It yields the protein CATRDPYVVTPLHF.

This sequence joins TRBV6-4 and TRBJ2-3; TRBD2 aligns across 7 bases. V dropped 5 bases and J dropped 4; count of bases not matched to a gene: 9. This CDR3 has 15 residues. Germline V gives CDR1 MRHNA, CDR2 SNTAGT. Here the CDR3 reads CASSSSERGSDTQYF. CDR3 nucleotides: TGTGCCAGCAGTTCCTCGGAGCGGGGATCAGATACGCAGTATTTT.

This clonotype was picked up a small number of times. This chain joins TRBV2 and TRBJ1-1; no clear D. Trimming pared 2 bases from V and 13 bases from J, leaving 14 bases between. From germline, CDR1 is SNHLY and CDR2 FYNNEI. This CDR3 has 12 amino acids. The CDR3 nucleotides read TGTGCCAGCAGTGAATTTCGGGCCCTTGGTTTCTTT. Protein product: CASSEFRALGFF.

V usage is TRBV7-2 and J usage is TRBJ2-7; 11 bases match TRBD2. Germline CDR1 and CDR2: SGHTA and FQGNSA. This CDR3 spans 16 amino acids. Losses at the gene ends were 4 bases for V and 3 bases for J; bases not matched to a gene: 8. The CDR3 DNA is TGTGCCAGCAGCTCTTTCGGGACTAGCGGAAACTACGAGCAGTACTTC. Translated: CASSSFGTSGNYEQYF.

In its sample, this clonotype was seen a few times. The chain recombines TRBV28 with TRBJ2-4, with 7 bases identical to TRBD2. CDR1 and CDR2 from the germline V gene are MDHEN and SYDVKM. After removal of 5 bases from V and 8 bases from J, the junction contained 6 bases not matched to a gene. The CDR3 is 13 amino acids. CDR3 sequence (DNA): TGTGCCAGCAGTCCCGGGGGGAGGGACATTCAGTACTTC. Its protein is CASSPGGRDIQYF.

The table lists this clonotype with many counts. The gene calls are TRBV29-1 and TRBJ2-1; 10 nucleotides agree with TRBD2. The CDR3 is 14 amino acids. After removal of 4 bases from V and 8 bases from J, the junction contained 8 bases not matched to a gene. Germline V CDR1 and CDR2: SQVTM, ANQGSEA. CDR3 region: CSVVRLAGFDEQFF. CDR3 DNA sequence: TGCAGCGTTGTTCGACTAGCGGGTTTTGATGAGCAGTTCTTC.

This clonotype came up a few times. The chain carries TRBV27 and TRBJ1-6; D unresolved. With 5 bases removed from V and 6 bases from J, the gap between germline ends came to 11 bases. This CDR3 has 14 residues. Germline loops: CDR1 MNHEY, CDR2 SMNVEV (reference sequence). Written as DNA, the CDR3 is TGTGCCAGCAGTCCGACTTCGGGTAATTCACCCCTCCACTTT. It translates to CASSPTSGNSPLHF.

This clonotype was seen only a few times. The V and J genes are TRBV6-2 or TRBV6-3 and TRBJ1-2; D unresolved. The CDR3 is 16 residues long. Trimming cost V 5 bases and J 5 bases, with 21 bases left between them. Looked up from germline, CDR1 is MNHEY and CDR2 is SVGEGT. The CDR3 loop is CASSAGRQPTYYGYTF. DNA of the CDR3: TGTGCCAGCAGTGCCGGACGCCAGCCAACCTATTATGGCTACACCTTC.

In this sample, this clonotype turned up a few times. V gene TRBV9 combines with J gene TRBJ2-7; D remains ambiguous. The V end lost 4 bases, the J end lost 4 bases, and 15 bases lay between the germline ends. The CDR3 covers 14 residues. The germline V gene encodes CDR1 SGDLS and CDR2 YYNGEE. The CDR3 DNA is TGTGCCAGCAGCCGGCAAGGAGTGTTTTACGAGCAGTACTTC. Translation: CASSRQGVFYEQYF.

V gene TRBV7-2 combines with J gene TRBJ1-2; 9 bases align to TRBD1. CDR1 is SGHTA and CDR2 is FQGNSA in the germline V gene. CDR3 size: 15 residues. J lost 2 bases, V lost 4 bases, and 5 bases had no gene match. The CDR3 DNA reads as TGTGCCAGCAGCTCGACAGGGGGATCAAACTATGGCTACACCTTC. It yields the protein CASSSTGGSNYGYTF.

The chain links TRBV20-1 to TRBJ1-6; 10 bases agree with TRBD1. Trimming took 2 bases from V and 1 from J; bases not matched to a gene: 8. This CDR3 comprises 18 residues. From germline, CDR1 is DFQATT and CDR2 SNEGSKA (reference sequence). CDR3 loop: CSARRDRGNRSYNSPLHF. CDR3 DNA: TGCAGTGCTAGACGGGACAGGGGAAATCGGTCCTATAATTCACCCCTCCACTTT.

The V and J genes are TRBV12-3 or TRBV12-4 and TRBJ2-2; unclear D gene. Deletions cut 3 bases from V and 6 bases from J, with 5 bases between. The CDR3 is 12 residues long. The DNA for the CDR3 is TGTGCCAGCAGTTTTGCAGCCGGGGAGCTGTTTTTT. This encodes CASSFAAGELFF.